Shown below are 12 T cell receptor beta chains from a single sample sequenced in a study of T cell repertoires in cytomegalovirus infection. These receptors have no identified antigens. TCRdb re-called the reads through MiXCR, storing one row per CDR3 protein. The data contain around 500,000 distinct CDR3 sequences, approximately 40% of them seen just once; the ten biggest clones take up 43%. This specimen consisted of cultured PBMCs, obtained from culture after CMV antigen stimulation. These TCRs come from a human donor in good health (CMV status not recorded). Some clones in this sample may be carry-over from other donors' samples.

Concerning this clonotype itself: A read error is likely, as this CDR3 ends without the conserved phenylalanine or tryptophan. CDR3 loop: CASSLKGGEKLFI. The CDR3 nucleotides are TGTGCCAGCAGCTTAAAGGGTGGAGAAAAACTGTTTATT. The V gene is TRBV7-2, the J gene TRBJ1-4; D unclear. Trimming shortened V by 2 bases and J by 8 bases, and 9 bases separated the two germline ends. The CDR3 runs 13 residues. Looked up from germline, CDR1 is SGHTA and CDR2 is FQGNSA.

This clonotype was observed a handful of times. V is TRBV7-2 and J is TRBJ2-5; D possibly corresponds to TRBD1 (6 bases). The germline CDR1 and CDR2 sequences are SGHTA and FQGNSA. Deletions cut 3 bases from V and 5 bases from J, with 13 bases between. CDR3 length: 14 residues. Here the CDR3 reads CASSFRGKWETQYF. CDR3 coding DNA: TGTGCCAGCAGCTTCAGGGGAAAGTGGGAGACCCAGTACTTC.

In this sample, this clonotype turned up a few times. V and J are TRBV27 and TRBJ2-7, with 7 nucleotides matching TRBD1. Germline V gives CDR1 MNHEY, CDR2 SMNVEV (reference sequence). This CDR3 has 15 amino acids. V lost 7 bases and J lost 3; bases outside the gene matches: 12. The CDR3 protein is CASTFWDRLYYEQYF. CDR3 nucleotides: TGTGCCAGCACCTTTTGGGACAGACTGTACTACGAGCAGTACTTC.

This chain joins TRBV12-3 or TRBV12-4 and TRBJ1-1; D gene unclear. The CDR3 totals 14 residues. V was pared by 3 bases and J by 3 bases, with 11 bases between. CDR3: CASSFREGYTEAFF. The DNA of the CDR3 is TGTGCCAGCAGTTTTAGGGAAGGGTACACTGAAGCTTTCTTT.

V and J are TRBV20-1 and TRBJ1-1; tentatively, D is TRBD1 (6 bases). Germline V gene sequence: CDR1 DFQATT, CDR2 SNEGSKA (reference sequence). The CDR3 is 16 residues long. Trimming removed 6 bases from V and 0 bases from J, with 20 bases in between. CDR3 nucleotide sequence: TGCAGTGCGCAGAACCACGCGCAGGGGTTGAACACTGAAGCTTTCTTT. Residues: CSAQNHAQGLNTEAFF.

The gene calls are TRBV4-1 and TRBJ2-3; D not certain. Per germline, CDR1 MGHRA and CDR2 YSYEKL. Trimming pared 0 bases from V and 0 bases from J, leaving 10 bases between. The length of the CDR3 is 16 residues. In DNA, the CDR3 is TGCGCCAGCAGCCAAGATGGACGACATAGCACAGATACGCAGTATTTT. It is translated as CASSQDGRHSTDTQYF.

The chain links TRBV2 to TRBJ2-1, with 8 positions matching TRBD2. Germline V gives CDR1 SNHLY, CDR2 FYNNEI. The J segment lost 6 bases and the V segment lost 4 bases, leaving 5 bases of the junction unmatched. The CDR3 length is 14 residues. CDR3 in DNA: TGTGCCAGCAGTGGCCAGCGGGGGTTCAATGAGCAGTTCTTC. Its translation is CASSGQRGFNEQFF.

This clonotype was observed a few times. This chain uses TRBV5-4 with TRBJ1-1; no definite D call. V lost 1 base to trimming and J lost 0 bases, with 7 bases between them. Germline V gene data show CDR1 as SGHNT and CDR2 as YYREEE (reference sequence). CDR3 length: 14 amino acids. The CDR3, as DNA: TGTGCCAGCAGCTTGTTAGACATGAACACTGAAGCTTTCTTT. This translates into CASSLLDMNTEAFF.

V usage is TRBV19 and J usage is TRBJ2-3; 9 bases map to TRBD2. CDR3 size: 15 residues. Germline V gene sequence: CDR1 LNHDA, CDR2 SQIVND (reference sequence). Trimming at V came to 5 bases and at J to 2 bases, leaving 5 bases not matched to a gene. Here the CDR3 DNA reads TGTGCCAGTAGTGAGGCGGGAGGGCCCACAGATACGCAGTATTTT. This encodes CASSEAGGPTDTQYF.

CDR3 residues: CASSPYRGYEQYF. The CDR3 nucleotides read TGCGCCAGCAGCCCCTACCGGGGGTACGAGCAGTACTTC. The chain has TRBV5-1 and TRBJ2-7, with D possibly TRBD2 on 6 matching bases. The V end lost 4 bases, the J end lost 4 bases, and 12 bases lay between the germline ends. The CDR3 loop spans 13 amino acids. Germline CDR1 and CDR2: SGHRS and YFSETQ.

This sequence joins TRBV10-3 and TRBJ2-2; TRBD2 is a possible D gene (5 bases). The V and J ends lost 7 bases and 5 bases respectively, with 17 bases between them. Germline V CDR1 and CDR2: ENHRY, SYGVKD. The CDR3 covers 15 residues. The CDR3 region is CAITQDLRATGELFF. CDR3 nucleotides: TGTGCCATCACCCAGGACCTGAGGGCTACCGGGGAGCTGTTTTTT.

This clonotype has a handful of counts. V is TRBV6-5 and J is TRBJ2-5; 7 bases are a match to TRBD2. After removal of 6 bases from V and 1 base from J, the junction contained 5 bases not matched to a gene. Germline V CDR1 and CDR2: MNHEY, SVGAGI. The CDR3 has 14 amino acids. CDR3 DNA sequence: TGTGCCAGCAGGAAAGCGGGGAGCCAAGAGACCCAGTACTTC. This translates into CASRKAGSQETQYF.